This T cell receptor beta chain came from a study of tumor-infiltrating lymphocytes in localized non-small cell lung cancer. On the study more broadly: Patients included smokers and never-smokers with various histologies, some sampled after neoadjuvant chemotherapy. General study results and limits: Tumor T-cell fraction from TCR sequencing was not associated with recurrence-free survival (p = 0.61). TCRbeta sequencing showed higher T cell infiltration in tumors than uninvolved lung. Each assay used a separate piece of the same tissue.

Concerning this clone itself: The antigen remains unidentified.

V gave up 0 bases and J gave up 3 bases; unmatched junction bases: 3. The V gene's germline CDR1 is SGHTA and CDR2 FQGTGA. The CDR3 contains 15 residues. Data came from immunoSEQ multiplex PCR; TCRdb stores just in-frame clones and leaves some out. Of more than 12,000 clones in the sample, roughly 76% were seen once. What was sequenced was lung tumor tissue. The clonotype originates from a human donor with non-small cell lung cancer. The chain has TRBV7-3 and TRBJ1-2; 8 bases are a match to TRBD1. The CDR3 nucleotides read TGTGCCAGCAGCTTAACCGGGACAGGAGACTATGGCTACACCTTC. Its translation is CASSLTGTGDYGYTF.